This note documents a single TCR beta chain sequence. Antigen: not known. The data are from a study of cytomegalovirus exposure and HLA in healthy donors. Findings of the study overall: A later analysis reported that several of the most significant clusters appeared to be linked to common viral pathogens, among them Epstein-Barr virus. Among the CMV-associated chains, a few were confirmed in vitro as specific for CMV antigens. Upon later analysis, HLA-associated TCR beta chains proved more clonally expanded than other, equally common chains.

Donors likely had unrecorded immune exposures despite being nominally healthy when sampled. The CDR3 covers 11 residues. The germline V gene has CDR1 SGHVS and CDR2 FQNEAQ. V dropped 5 bases and J dropped 8 bases, with 6 bases sitting between them. The primer mix had 60 Vbeta and 13 Jbeta primers. The table came from immunoSEQ multiplex PCR; TCRdb's copy has only in-frame clones and leaves some out. The repertoire holds more than 75,000 clones, with 79% as singletons. The receptor's source is a young man in good health and CMV-seronegative. Sequencing was done on a sample of PBMCs. The J gene is TRBJ2-2, the V gene TRBV7-8, with unresolved D. The CDR3 bases are TGTGCCAGCAGCCCCACTGGGGAGCTGTTTTTT. Translating it yields CASSPTGELFF.